The rows below give T cell receptor beta chains drawn from one sample of a study of graft-versus-host responses after intestinal transplantation. Sequencing used immunoSEQ multiplex PCR; TCRdb keeps in-frame clones, though not all of them. Seen here are about 97,000 clones, roughly 89% observed once, and the top ten hold over 0.15%. Antigens for these TCRs are unknown. Specimen: unstimulated CD4+ T cells sorted from spleen or lymph node cells, collected before transplant. Every receptor here comes from a human donor who was the organ donor for an intestinal transplant. CDR3s include the opening cysteine and the closing phenylalanine or tryptophan. A D gene is named only where the DNA matches it firmly. Part of the rows lack a size; the others show once, few, many or a class for expanded clones.

v_call: TRBV5-5; clone_size: .; j_call: TRBJ2-2; d_call: TRBD1; cdr3_aa: CASSWGQATGELFF; cdr3_nt: TGTGCCAGCAGCTGGGGACAGGCCACCGGGGAGCTGTTTTTT
v_call: TRBV19; clone_size: .; j_call: TRBJ1-1; d_call: .; cdr3_aa: CASTRRGLNTEAFF; cdr3_nt: TGTGCCAGTACTAGGAGGGGTCTGAACACTGAAGCTTTCTTT
v_call: TRBV27; clone_size: .; j_call: TRBJ1-6; d_call: .; cdr3_aa: CASSPGLTNSPLHF; cdr3_nt: TGTGCCAGCAGCCCGGGACTGACTAATTCACCCCTCCACTTT
v_call: TRBV4-1; clone_size: .; j_call: TRBJ2-5; d_call: .; cdr3_aa: CASSQGVEETQYF; cdr3_nt: TGCGCCAGCAGCCAAGGTGTAGAAGAGACCCAGTACTTC
v_call: TRBV6-5; clone_size: .; j_call: TRBJ1-1; d_call: .; cdr3_aa: CASSYFGGAVTEAFF; cdr3_nt: TGTGCCAGCAGTTACTTTGGGGGCGCGGTCACTGAAGCTTTCTTT
v_call: TRBV2; clone_size: once; j_call: TRBJ2-2; d_call: .; cdr3_aa: CASSLQGTTGELFF; cdr3_nt: TGTGCCAGCAGTCTACAGGGTACCACCGGGGAGCTGTTTTTT
v_call: TRBV7-9; clone_size: .; j_call: TRBJ1-6; d_call: TRBD1; cdr3_aa: CASESLTGLASSPLHF; cdr3_nt: TGTGCCAGCGAATCCCTGACAGGGCTAGCGAGTTCACCCCTCCACTTT
v_call: TRBV27; clone_size: .; j_call: TRBJ2-1; d_call: TRBD2; cdr3_aa: CASSQREVHNEQFF; cdr3_nt: TGTGCCAGCAGTCAGCGGGAAGTTCACAATGAGCAGTTCTTC
v_call: TRBV30; clone_size: .; j_call: TRBJ1-5; d_call: .; cdr3_aa: CAWSRTVNQPQHF; cdr3_nt: TGTGCCTGGAGCCGGACAGTCAATCAGCCCCAGCATTTT
v_call: TRBV13; clone_size: .; j_call: TRBJ1-4; d_call: TRBD1; cdr3_aa: CASSDRVNEKLFF; cdr3_nt: TGTGCCAGCAGCGACAGGGTGAATGAAAAACTGTTTTTT
v_call: TRBV14; clone_size: few; j_call: TRBJ1-1; d_call: .; cdr3_aa: CASSHRPGERAFF; cdr3_nt: TGTGCCAGCAGCCATCGCCCGGGGGAGAGGGCTTTCTTT
v_call: TRBV4-2; clone_size: .; j_call: TRBJ2-3; d_call: TRBD2; cdr3_aa: CASSQEESGGGADTQYF; cdr3_nt: TGTGCCAGCAGCCAAGAAGAGAGCGGGGGGGGTGCAGATACGCAGTATTTT
v_call: TRBV11-2; clone_size: .; j_call: TRBJ1-2; d_call: TRBD1; cdr3_aa: CASSAGQGSNYGYTF; cdr3_nt: TGTGCCAGCAGCGCGGGACAGGGGAGCAACTATGGCTACACCTTC
v_call: TRBV5-1; clone_size: .; j_call: TRBJ1-1; d_call: TRBD1; cdr3_aa: CASSSRQGPEAFF; cdr3_nt: TGCGCCAGCAGCTCGAGACAGGGCCCTGAAGCTTTCTTT
v_call: TRBV6-5; clone_size: .; j_call: TRBJ1-2; d_call: .; cdr3_aa: CASRRTAGANYGYTF; cdr3_nt: TGTGCCAGCAGGCGGACAGCCGGAGCTAACTATGGCTACACCTTC
v_call: TRBV19; clone_size: few; j_call: TRBJ1-5; d_call: .; cdr3_aa: CASSMVAGFQPQHF; cdr3_nt: TGTGCCAGTAGTATGGTGGCAGGCTTCCAGCCCCAGCATTTT
v_call: TRBV15; clone_size: .; j_call: TRBJ1-4; d_call: .; cdr3_aa: CATSDGEKLFF; cdr3_nt: TGTGCCACCAGCGATGGGGAGAAACTGTTTTTT
v_call: TRBV27; clone_size: .; j_call: TRBJ1-5; d_call: .; cdr3_aa: CATPCRPNQPQHF; cdr3_nt: TGTGCCACCCCTTGCAGGCCAAATCAGCCCCAGCATTTT
v_call: TRBV11-2; clone_size: .; j_call: TRBJ2-4; d_call: .; cdr3_aa: CASSPTGPYVIQYF; cdr3_nt: TGTGCCAGCAGCCCAACAGGCCCCTACGTCATTCAGTACTTC
v_call: TRBV7-2; clone_size: .; j_call: TRBJ2-3; d_call: TRBD2; cdr3_aa: CASTQRGGRTDTQYF; cdr3_nt: TGTGCCAGCACCCAGCGGGGGGGCCGCACAGATACGCAGTATTTT
v_call: TRBV5-1; clone_size: .; j_call: TRBJ2-7; d_call: .; cdr3_aa: CASSLDSLQAEQYF; cdr3_nt: TGCGCCAGCAGCTTGGACAGCTTGCAGGCCGAGCAGTACTTC
v_call: TRBV19; clone_size: once; j_call: TRBJ2-5; d_call: .; cdr3_aa: CASSIPWAETQYF; cdr3_nt: TGTGCCAGTAGTATCCCGTGGGCAGAGACCCAGTACTTC
v_call: TRBV5-1; clone_size: .; j_call: TRBJ1-1; d_call: .; cdr3_aa: CASSLVYNTEAFF; cdr3_nt: TGCGCCAGCAGCTTGGTTTATAACACTGAAGCTTTCTTT
v_call: TRBV2; clone_size: .; j_call: TRBJ1-2; d_call: TRBD1; cdr3_aa: CASSWTGLSGGYTF; cdr3_nt: TGTGCCAGCAGTTGGACAGGGTTGTCGGGAGGCTACACCTTC
v_call: TRBV5-1; clone_size: .; j_call: TRBJ1-3; d_call: .; cdr3_aa: CASSLSVREGNTIYF; cdr3_nt: TGCGCCAGCAGCTTGTCGGTCAGGGAAGGAAACACCATATATTTT
v_call: TRBV30; clone_size: .; j_call: TRBJ1-1; d_call: .; cdr3_aa: CAWTPRRLVAEAFF; cdr3_nt: TGTGCCTGGACCCCGAGGAGGTTGGTGGCTGAAGCTTTCTTT
v_call: TRBV7-9; clone_size: .; j_call: TRBJ1-4; d_call: .; cdr3_aa: CASNEVLGEKLFF; cdr3_nt: TGTGCCAGCAACGAGGTTCTTGGAGAAAAACTGTTTTTT
v_call: TRBV6-1; clone_size: .; j_call: TRBJ1-5; d_call: .; cdr3_aa: CASSEIRGLSNQPQHF; cdr3_nt: TGTGCCAGCAGTGAAATACGGGGACTTAGCAATCAGCCCCAGCATTTT
v_call: TRBV5-4; clone_size: .; j_call: TRBJ2-4; d_call: TRBD2; cdr3_aa: CASSRDGRLAKNIQYF; cdr3_nt: TGTGCCAGCAGTCGGGACGGGAGGTTAGCCAAAAACATTCAGTACTTC
v_call: TRBV6-4; clone_size: .; j_call: TRBJ2-1; d_call: .; cdr3_aa: CARQMGANEQFF; cdr3_nt: TGTGCCCGGCAGATGGGAGCGAATGAGCAGTTCTTC
v_call: TRBV7-9; clone_size: .; j_call: TRBJ1-5; d_call: .; cdr3_aa: CASSLVGHSVNQPQHF; cdr3_nt: TGTGCCAGCAGCTTAGTGGGACACTCAGTCAATCAGCCCCAGCATTTT
v_call: TRBV19; clone_size: .; j_call: TRBJ1-6; d_call: TRBD1; cdr3_aa: CASNVGQGRNSPLHF; cdr3_nt: TGTGCCAGTAACGTTGGACAGGGAAGAAATTCACCCCTCCACTTT
v_call: TRBV6-1; clone_size: .; j_call: TRBJ1-1; d_call: .; cdr3_aa: CASSESGQETEAFF; cdr3_nt: TGTGCCAGCAGTGAGTCTGGACAAGAGACTGAAGCTTTCTTT
v_call: TRBV5-1; clone_size: .; j_call: TRBJ2-7; d_call: .; cdr3_aa: CASSLVGDNYEQYF; cdr3_nt: TGCGCCAGCAGCTTGGTGGGGGACAACTACGAGCAGTACTTC
v_call: TRBV19; clone_size: .; j_call: TRBJ2-3; d_call: TRBD1; cdr3_aa: CASSDNRGLTQYF; cdr3_nt: TGTGCCAGTAGTGATAACAGGGGCCTTACGCAGTATTTT
v_call: TRBV4-2; clone_size: .; j_call: TRBJ2-7; d_call: .; cdr3_aa: CASSQAPRGSYEQYF; cdr3_nt: TGTGCCAGCAGCCAAGCACCCAGGGGATCCTACGAGCAGTACTTC
v_call: TRBV6-1; clone_size: .; j_call: TRBJ2-7; d_call: TRBD1; cdr3_aa: CASSRDRAYEQYF; cdr3_nt: TGTGCCAGCAGCCGGGACAGGGCCTACGAGCAGTACTTC
v_call: TRBV7-9; clone_size: .; j_call: TRBJ1-5; d_call: TRBD1; cdr3_aa: CASSLADRGPNQPQHF; cdr3_nt: TGTGCCAGCAGCTTAGCAGACAGGGGACCCAATCAGCCCCAGCATTTT
v_call: TRBV19; clone_size: .; j_call: TRBJ2-4; d_call: .; cdr3_aa: CASSMVLRGKNIQYF; cdr3_nt: TGTGCCAGTAGTATGGTGCTCCGGGGCAAAAACATTCAGTACTTC
v_call: TRBV11-2; clone_size: .; j_call: TRBJ2-3; d_call: TRBD1; cdr3_aa: CASSDWDRGGDTQYF; cdr3_nt: TGTGCCAGCAGCGACTGGGACAGGGGCGGAGATACGCAGTATTTT
v_call: TRBV27; clone_size: .; j_call: TRBJ1-2; d_call: TRBD1; cdr3_aa: CASSATGAGYTF; cdr3_nt: TGTGCCAGCAGTGCGACAGGGGCGGGCTACACCTTC
v_call: TRBV27; clone_size: .; j_call: TRBJ2-1; d_call: .; cdr3_aa: CASSLRRGSYNEQFF; cdr3_nt: TGTGCCAGCAGTTTGAGGCGGGGCTCCTACAATGAGCAGTTCTTC
v_call: TRBV7-3; clone_size: .; j_call: TRBJ2-3; d_call: TRBD2; cdr3_aa: CASSLTKGGRGTDTQYF; cdr3_nt: TGTGCCAGCAGCTTAACAAAAGGCGGGAGGGGCACAGATACGCAGTATTTT
v_call: TRBV7-9; clone_size: .; j_call: TRBJ1-1; d_call: .; cdr3_aa: CASSPGGLGNVPTEAFF; cdr3_nt: TGTGCCAGCAGCCCCGGAGGATTGGGAAATGTTCCCACTGAAGCTTTCTTT
v_call: TRBV19; clone_size: .; j_call: TRBJ2-3; d_call: .; cdr3_aa: CASSRYRTITDTQYF; cdr3_nt: TGTGCCAGTAGTAGATACAGGACTATAACAGATACGCAGTATTTT
v_call: TRBV7-3; clone_size: .; j_call: TRBJ2-1; d_call: .; cdr3_aa: CASSFQPRSSGTNEQFF; cdr3_nt: TGTGCCAGCAGCTTCCAACCCCGCAGCTCGGGTACGAATGAGCAGTTCTTC
v_call: TRBV7-3; clone_size: .; j_call: TRBJ2-1; d_call: TRBD1; cdr3_aa: CASSKFGTGSYNEQFF; cdr3_nt: TGTGCCAGCAGCAAGTTCGGGACAGGGTCCTACAATGAGCAGTTCTTC
v_call: TRBV7-8; clone_size: .; j_call: TRBJ2-7; d_call: .; cdr3_aa: CASSLGEGVYEQYF; cdr3_nt: TGTGCCAGCAGCTTAGGGGAGGGGGTCTACGAGCAGTACTTC
v_call: TRBV7-6; clone_size: .; j_call: TRBJ2-2; d_call: .; cdr3_aa: CASSLGTWGRLGGELFF; cdr3_nt: TGTGCCAGCAGCTTAGGTACATGGGGCAGGCTCGGCGGGGAGCTGTTTTTT
v_call: TRBV1; clone_size: .; j_call: TRBJ2-1; d_call: .; cdr3_aa: CTSSSDSNYEQFF; cdr3_nt: TGCACCAGCAGCTCCGATAGTAACTATGAGCAGTTCTTC